Shown below are 2 T cell receptor beta chains from a single sample sequenced in a study of cytomegalovirus exposure and HLA in healthy donors. TCRdb's table, derived via immunoSEQ multiplex PCR, lists solely in-frame clones and lacks some. The data contain 150,000 to 200,000 clones, about 89% of them singletons. Sequencing used PBMCs. The receptors were gathered from a man between 18 and 29 years old in good health and CMV-seropositive.

This chain links TRBV4-1 with TRBJ2-7, with TRBD1 identical over 9 bases. J gave up 1 base and V 6 bases, and 10 bases lay outside the gene matches. CDR1 and CDR2 from the germline V gene are MGHRA and YSYEKL. The CDR3 length is 16 residues. CDR3 sequence (DNA): TGCGCCAGCAGAGGAGAAGAGGGACAGGGTTCCTACGAGCAGTACTTC. It translates to CASRGEEGQGSYEQYF.

The rearrangement links TRBV13 to TRBJ2-7, with 9 bases fitting TRBD2. Per the germline V gene, CDR1 is PRHDT and CDR2 is FYEKMQ (reference sequence). The CDR3 is made up of 15 amino acids. The ends lost 0 bases at V and 0 bases at J; junction bases unmatched: 0. CDR3 loop: CASSLGTSGSYEQYF. The DNA of the CDR3 is TGTGCCAGCAGCTTAGGGACTAGCGGCTCCTACGAGCAGTACTTC.